Given below is one TCR beta chain in context. The target antigen is unknown. CDR3 length equals 14 residues. Per germline, CDR1 GTSNPN and CDR2 SVGIG (reference sequence). With V trimmed by 1 base and J by 5 bases, 4 bases remained unmatched. The entry originates in a study of cytomegalovirus exposure and HLA in healthy donors. Findings and caveats of the study: Evidence from a later analysis indicated that most CMV-associated TCR beta chains looked HLA-restricted. Common viral pathogens were later found to be apparently linked to several of the most significant clusters. TCR beta chains numbering under 200 were designated cytomegalovirus-associated. Sequencing probably produced one cluster of sequence variants that were highly shared.

A multiplex PCR was run with 60 Vbeta primers and 13 Jbeta primers. Sequencing used immunoSEQ multiplex PCR; TCRdb keeps in-frame clones, though not all of them. The sample carries roughly 130,000 clones, roughly 70% recorded once. Material for sequencing was PBMCs. V gene TRBV30 combines with J gene TRBJ2-2; 7 bases align to TRBD2. This receptor was obtained from a middle-aged man in good health and CMV-seropositive. CDR3 sequence (DNA): TGTGCCTGGAGTGCGACGCGGGGGACCGGGGAGCTGTTTTTT. It is translated as CAWSATRGTGELFF.